These T cell receptor beta chains were read from a single sample in a study of blood T cell repertoires in COVID-19. Sequencing was performed with immunoSEQ multiplex PCR; in TCRdb, only in-frame clones are kept and a portion is missing. The repertoire holds some 94,000 clones, with 55% to 80% as singletons. The specimen sequenced was peripheral blood. These receptors came from a woman between 55 and 75 years old in a cohort sampled during active or convalescent COVID-19. Both conserved end residues are part of each CDR3. D genes are given only for firm matches. Size is omitted from some rows. Given values are once, few, many or a class for expanded clones.

>many|TRBV5-1|NA|15|TRBJ2-5
TGCGCCAGCAGCTCATTGACCCTAGGAAAGGAGACCCAGTACTTC
CASSSLTLGKETQYF
>NA|TRBV18|NA|14|TRBJ2-5
TGTGCCAGCTCCCCTCCAGGGGCTCTTGAGACCCAGTACTTC
CASSPPGALETQYF
>NA|TRBV9|TRBD1|15|TRBJ1-2
TGTGCCAGCAGCGTAGAAGGACAGGGGATCTATGGCTACACCTTC
CASSVEGQGIYGYTF
>NA|TRBV3-1/TRBV3-2|NA|16|TRBJ1-6
TGTGCCAGCAGCCAAGGGGCGGGGATGGGGAATTCACCCCTCCACTTT
CASSQGAGMGNSPLHF
>NA|TRBV21-1|NA|23|TRBJ2-6
TGTGCCAGCAGCCCTCTCCACGGACAGGCGCAACGAGAGAGAACCTCTGGGGCCAACGTCCTGACTTTC
CASSPLHGQAQRERTSGANVLTF
>NA|TRBV5-1|NA|15|TRBJ2-6
TGCGCCAGCAGCTTGGGCAGCTCTGGGGCCAACGTCCTGACTTTC
CASSLGSSGANVLTF
>NA|TRBV29-1|NA|12|TRBJ1-2
TGCAGCGTGGGTGACAGCAACTATGGCTACACCTTC
CSVGDSNYGYTF
>NA|TRBV20-1|NA|11|TRBJ1-1
TGCAGTGCCCAAGGGGACACTGAAGCTTTCTTT
CSAQGDTEAFF
>NA|TRBV24-1|TRBD1|15|TRBJ2-2
TGTGCCACCAGTGAGGCAGGGGGTGATCCCGGGGAGCTGTTTTTT
CATSEAGGDPGELFF
>NA|TRBV27|NA|16|TRBJ1-6
TGTGCCAGCAGACGGACAGAGAGCTCCTATAATTCACCCCTCCACTTT
CASRRTESSYNSPLHF
>NA|TRBV7-2|TRBD2|15|TRBJ2-7
TGTGCCAGCAGCTTTCGGGCTAGCGGGTTCGGGGAGCAGTACTTC
CASSFRASGFGEQYF
>NA|TRBV2|NA|12|TRBJ2-3
TGTGCCAGCAGTGTTCAGGGAGATACGCAGTATTTT
CASSVQGDTQYF
>NA|TRBV18|TRBD1|14|TRBJ2-1
TGTGCCAGCTCACCCTTGACAGGGGACAATGAGCAGTTCTTC
CASSPLTGDNEQFF
>NA|TRBV4-3|TRBD1|17|TRBJ1-6
TGCGCCAGCAGCCAAGAACAGGGGAAAACCTATAATTCACCCCTCCACTTT
CASSQEQGKTYNSPLHF
>NA|TRBV4-1|TRBD2|17|TRBJ2-3
TGCGCCAGCAGCCAAGTAGGAGCGGGGGGGCCGGGGGATACGCAGTATTTT
CASSQVGAGGPGDTQYF
>once|TRBV19|NA|15|TRBJ1-4
TGTGCCAGTAGTAGCCTACGCACTTCGGGTGAAAAACTGTTTTTT
CASSSLRTSGEKLFF
>NA|TRBV4-1|TRBD2|17|TRBJ2-1
TGCGCCAGCAGCCAAGGGCCAGCGGGGAACTCCTACAATGAGCAGTTCTTC
CASSQGPAGNSYNEQFF
>once|TRBV5-1|TRBD2|16|TRBJ2-3
TGCGCCAGCAGCTTGGGGGGTAGCGGGGGCGCAGATACGCAGTATTTT
CASSLGGSGGADTQYF
>NA|TRBV6-5|NA|14|TRBJ1-4
TGTGCCAGCAGTTACTCGTGGGGGGGCGAAAAACTGTTTTTT
CASSYSWGGEKLFF
>NA|TRBV5-6|TRBD1|14|TRBJ1-1
TGTGCCAGCAGCCCACAGGGGTGGGACACTGAAGCTTTCTTT
CASSPQGWDTEAFF
>NA|TRBV5-4|NA|14|TRBJ1-1
TGTGCCAGCAGCTTGGAGGGAGGTTTTACTGAAGCTTTCTTT
CASSLEGGFTEAFF
>NA|TRBV10-1|NA|12|TRBJ2-3
TGCGCCAGCAGTTATTCCACAGATACGCAGTATTTT
CASSYSTDTQYF
>NA|TRBV6-2/TRBV6-3|NA|11|TRBJ2-3
TGTGCCAGCAGTCTAACAGATACGCAGTATTTT
CASSLTDTQYF
>NA|TRBV2|TRBD1|18|TRBJ1-5
TGTGCCAGCCACTCTGGACAGGGCACCGGTTATAGCAATCAGCCCCAGCATTTT
CASHSGQGTGYSNQPQHF
>NA|TRBV2|NA|14|TRBJ2-7
TGTGCCAGCAGGGAGGGGGGGGGCGGCCACGAGCAGTACTTC
CASREGGGGHEQYF
>NA|TRBV15|NA|13|TRBJ2-5
TGTGCCACCAGCAGAGATCGGGGGACCAGCCAGTACTTC
CATSRDRGTSQYF
>NA|TRBV3-1/TRBV3-2|TRBD1|14|TRBJ1-5
TGTGCCAGCAGCGGGACAGGTCCTTATCAGCCCCAGCATTTT
CASSGTGPYQPQHF
>few|TRBV7-9|NA|15|TRBJ1-2
TGTGCCAGCAGCTCACTCACGGGGGTCAACTATGGCTACACCTTC
CASSSLTGVNYGYTF
>NA|TRBV4-3|TRBD1|13|TRBJ2-3
TGCGCCAGCAGCTGGCGGACAGGAGATACGCAGTATTTT
CASSWRTGDTQYF
>NA|TRBV5-1|NA|14|TRBJ1-1
TGCGCCAGCAGCTTTCAACAGGCGAGAACTGAAGCTTTCTTT
CASSFQQARTEAFF
>NA|TRBV4-1|TRBD1|15|TRBJ2-2
TGCGCCAGCAGCCCAGGGACAGGAAGGACCGGGGAGCTGTTTTTT
CASSPGTGRTGELFF
>NA|TRBV5-6|TRBD2|16|TRBJ2-5
TGTGCCAGCAGCATATCAATAGCGGGGGGGCTGGAGACCCAGTACTTC
CASSISIAGGLETQYF
>NA|TRBV19|TRBD1|18|TRBJ1-1
TGTGCCAGTAGTATGGTTGGGACAGGGGTCTGGCTGAACACTGAAGCTTTCTTT
CASSMVGTGVWLNTEAFF
>few|TRBV30|NA|17|TRBJ1-3
TGTGCCTGGAGTGTACGGGGGGGGCCAGTGGAAGGAAACACCATATATTTT
CAWSVRGGPVEGNTIYF
>NA|TRBV5-1|NA|17|TRBJ2-6
TGCGCCAGCGGGCAGGGCTCCAGCAGCTCTGGGGCCAACGTCCTGACTTTC
CASGQGSSSSGANVLTF
>few|TRBV7-2|TRBD1|16|TRBJ1-3
TGTGCCAGCAGCGCAAAGACAGGGGGCTTTGGAAACACCATATATTTT
CASSAKTGGFGNTIYF
>NA|TRBV9|TRBD2|18|TRBJ2-3
TGTGCCAGCAGCGTATGGTCGGGGGGGCCCCGCGGTTCGAATACGCAGTATTTT
CASSVWSGGPRGSNTQYF
>NA|TRBV5-5|NA|15|TRBJ2-5
TGTGCCAGCAGCTTGGCAGGAGGAGGTGGAGAGACCCAGTACTTC
CASSLAGGGGETQYF
>NA|TRBV25-1|NA|15|TRBJ2-5
TGTGCCAGCAGTGAATGGGAGACTATCTCGGAGACCCAGTACTTC
CASSEWETISETQYF
>few|TRBV7-9|TRBD1|15|TRBJ1-6
TGTGCCAGCACCCTCCGGGACAGAGAAAATTCACCCCTCCACTTT
CASTLRDRENSPLHF
>NA|TRBV4-3|TRBD1|16|TRBJ1-2
TGCGCCAGCAGCCAAGAGGGGACAGGGGGTATTAATGGCTACACCTTC
CASSQEGTGGINGYTF
>NA|TRBV29-1|NA|16|TRBJ2-2
TGCAGCGTTATTCGTTCGACAGGAGCGAACACCGGGGAGCTGTTTTTT
CSVIRSTGANTGELFF
>NA|TRBV5-1|NA|13|TRBJ1-4
TGCGCCAGCAGCAAACAGGGTAATGAAAAACTGTTTTTT
CASSKQGNEKLFF
>NA|TRBV5-1|NA|14|TRBJ1-4
TGCGCCAGCAGCTTGGGGCAGGTCAATGAAAAACTGTTTTTT
CASSLGQVNEKLFF
>NA|TRBV28|NA|14|TRBJ2-7
TGTGCCAGCAGTTTTGGTCAGGGGACCTACGAGCAGTACTTC
CASSFGQGTYEQYF
>NA|TRBV9|NA|13|TRBJ2-7
TGTGCCAGCAGCGTAACAGGGAGCGGCGAGCAGTACTTC
CASSVTGSGEQYF
>once|TRBV4-1|TRBD1|16|TRBJ1-3
TGCGCCAGCAGCCCGGGACAGCCCTTCTCTGGAAACACCATATATTTT
CASSPGQPFSGNTIYF
>many|TRBV4-1|TRBD1|14|TRBJ1-2
TGCGCCAGCAGCCAATTCACAGGGGATTATGGCTACACCTTC
CASSQFTGDYGYTF
>NA|TRBV7-2|TRBD2|16|TRBJ2-7
TGTGCCAGCAGCTTAGCTAGCGGGGGAGGGAATTACGAGCAGTACTTC
CASSLASGGGNYEQYF